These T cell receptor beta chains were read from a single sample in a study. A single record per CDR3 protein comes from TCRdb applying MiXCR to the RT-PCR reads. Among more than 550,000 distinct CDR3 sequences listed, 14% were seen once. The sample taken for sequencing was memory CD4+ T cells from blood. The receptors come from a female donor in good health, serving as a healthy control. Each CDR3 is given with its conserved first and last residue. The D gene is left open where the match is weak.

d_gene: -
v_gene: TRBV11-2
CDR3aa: CASSDYGPSGELFF

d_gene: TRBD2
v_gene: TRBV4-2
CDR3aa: CASSQGGRRGTDTQYF

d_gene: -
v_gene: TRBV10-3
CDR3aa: CAISAWGTNTGELFF

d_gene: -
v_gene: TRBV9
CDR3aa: CASSVEGQETQYF

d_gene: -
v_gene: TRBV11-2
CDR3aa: CASSLTGNSYEQYF

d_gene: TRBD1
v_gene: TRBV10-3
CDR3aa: CAISPGQGAGTMMDGYTF

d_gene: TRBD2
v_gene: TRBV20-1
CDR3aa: CSASILAGRVSTDTQYF

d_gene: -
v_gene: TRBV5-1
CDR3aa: CASSFPANEQFF

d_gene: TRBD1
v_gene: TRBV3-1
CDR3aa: CASSRGTGDWGTEAFF

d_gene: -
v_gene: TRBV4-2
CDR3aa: CASSKLDPGSGNTIYF

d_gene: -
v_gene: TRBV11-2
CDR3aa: CASSPLRSPGANVLTF

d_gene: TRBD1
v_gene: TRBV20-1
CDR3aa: CSASTLDRGAYGYTF

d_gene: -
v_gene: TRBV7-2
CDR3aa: CASSLVASTDTQYF

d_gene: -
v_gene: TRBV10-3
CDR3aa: CAISESASAGLGYSNQPQHF

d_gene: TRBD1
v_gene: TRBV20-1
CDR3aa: CSARDPGQGDDEKLFF

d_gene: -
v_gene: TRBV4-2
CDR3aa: CASSQDYTGRETQYF

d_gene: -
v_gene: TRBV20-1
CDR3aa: CSVLPARSGQPQHF

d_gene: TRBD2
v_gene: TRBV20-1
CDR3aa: CSARDPSGDYDTQYF

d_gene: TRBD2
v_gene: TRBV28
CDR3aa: CASSPPGAGVVEQYF

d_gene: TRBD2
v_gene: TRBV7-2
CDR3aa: CASSRGEAFNEQFF

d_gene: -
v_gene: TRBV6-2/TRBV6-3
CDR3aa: CASRGTGTATNEKLFF

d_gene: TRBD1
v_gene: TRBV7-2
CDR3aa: CASSLGATGTTEAFF

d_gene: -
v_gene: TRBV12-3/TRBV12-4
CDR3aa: CASTESQTGYTF

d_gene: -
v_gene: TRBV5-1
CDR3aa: CASSLEGGNTQPQHF

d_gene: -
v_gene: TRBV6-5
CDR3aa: CASAESYNEQFF

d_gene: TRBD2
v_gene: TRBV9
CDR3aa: CASSARLAGFTDTQYF

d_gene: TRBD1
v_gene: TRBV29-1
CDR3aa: CSVRQGGVGANVLTF

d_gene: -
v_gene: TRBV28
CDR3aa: CASRVRDTGNTIYF

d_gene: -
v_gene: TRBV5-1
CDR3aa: CASSGMTGSYNEQFF

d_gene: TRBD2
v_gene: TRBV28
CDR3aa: CASTANMRGGYNEQFF

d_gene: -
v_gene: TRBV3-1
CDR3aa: CASSHRTAEAFF

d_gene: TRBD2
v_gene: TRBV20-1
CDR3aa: CSALGLAGASTDTQYF

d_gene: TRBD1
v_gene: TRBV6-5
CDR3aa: CASSRTGVGELNQPQHF

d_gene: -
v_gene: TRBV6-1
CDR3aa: CASRLGQGNEKLFF

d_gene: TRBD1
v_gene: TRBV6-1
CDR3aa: CASSDRDREEKLFF

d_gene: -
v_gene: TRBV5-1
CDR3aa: CASSRIPSNTEAFF

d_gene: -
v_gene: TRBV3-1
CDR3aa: CASSPAGRPGELFF

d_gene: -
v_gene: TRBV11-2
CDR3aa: CASSLEDTPVYEQYF

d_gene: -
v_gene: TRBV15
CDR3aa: CATSSDLKNEKLFF

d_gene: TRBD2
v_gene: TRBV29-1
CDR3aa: CSVAGELAGGHQETQYF

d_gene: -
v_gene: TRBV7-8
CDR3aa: CASRGSGSNQPQHF

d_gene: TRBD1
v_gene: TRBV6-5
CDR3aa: CASNDRAGIQPQHF

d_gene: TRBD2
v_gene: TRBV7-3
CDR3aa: CASSSPGGKTYEQYF

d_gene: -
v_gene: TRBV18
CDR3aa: CASSPPGGLVRDEQFF

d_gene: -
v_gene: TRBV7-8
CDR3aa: CASSLSRDEQYF

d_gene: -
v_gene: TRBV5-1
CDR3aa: CASSRTDSYEQYF

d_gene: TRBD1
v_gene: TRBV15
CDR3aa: CATRKSGGQGGEQYF

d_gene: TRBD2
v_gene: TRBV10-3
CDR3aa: CATRGLAGSNEQFF

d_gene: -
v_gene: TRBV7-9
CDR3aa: CASSLNLNTGELFF

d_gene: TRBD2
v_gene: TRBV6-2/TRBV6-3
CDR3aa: CASRLAGGSSYEQYF

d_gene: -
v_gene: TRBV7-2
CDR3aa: CASSPLSLRRSYNEQFF

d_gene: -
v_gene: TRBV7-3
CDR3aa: CASSIAGGAWNNEQFF

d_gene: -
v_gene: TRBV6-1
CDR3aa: CASSEQGLRAPLHF

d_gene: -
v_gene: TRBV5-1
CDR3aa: CASSLGQTPNYGYTF

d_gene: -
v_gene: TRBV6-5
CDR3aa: CASSYSRASYEQYF

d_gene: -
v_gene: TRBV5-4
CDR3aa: CASSLVGETDTQYF

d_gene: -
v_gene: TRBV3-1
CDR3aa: CASSQEVVPTWFRTSSKEFF